This T cell receptor beta chain appears in the sequencing data of a study of T-cell memory formation after mild COVID-19. Study overall: The two donors had largely donor-specific TCR clusters. Notes on the study in general: That cross-reactive memory joined was suggested by some responding clones appearing in pre-infection memory. Clones that shrank (day 15 to 85) were balanced CD4/CD8, whereas later expanders leaned CD4+.

This clonotype was seen a few times. The antigen is undetermined. 5'RACE primed at constant segments yielded TCR alpha and TCR beta cDNA libraries bearing sample barcodes and UMIs. TCRdb analysed the 5' RACE reads with MiXCR anew, one entry per CDR3 protein. The sample shows about 210,000 distinct CDR3 sequences, 27% of them seen only once. Germline CDR1 SNHLY, CDR2 FYNNEI. The CDR3 runs to 10 residues. Source material: PBMCs or a T cell subset sorted from them (not recorded which). This sequence originates from an adult woman who had mild COVID-19 (a few samples of this study predate the infection). Cell type and time point are not known. The chain has TRBV2 and TRBJ2-1; unclear D gene. CDR3 protein: CATHSFQPFF. CDR3 bases: TGTGCGACGCATAGTTTTCAACCGTTCTTC.